Listed here are 32 T cell receptor beta chains from one sample, sequenced in a study of blood T cell repertoires in COVID-19. This table comes from immunoSEQ multiplex PCR, and its TCRdb copy is limited to in-frame clones, with some not included. The sample has 330,000 or so clones; roughly 89% are singletons. Material: peripheral blood. Every receptor here comes from a man under 40 with COVID-19, enrolled during active disease.

The chain has TRBV10-3 and TRBJ2-1, with 9 nucleotides matching TRBD1. Germline V gives CDR1 ENHRY, CDR2 SYGVKD. V shed 6 bases and J 2 bases; nucleotides not matched to a gene: 5. The CDR3 spans 15 residues. For the CDR3, the DNA is TGTGCCATCAGCGCCGGACAGGGGCCCTACAATGAGCAGTTCTTC. Amino acid sequence: CAISAGQGPYNEQFF.

The V and J genes are TRBV5-1 and TRBJ2-1; 12 bases agree with TRBD2. The CDR3 contains 17 residues. J lost 7 bases, V lost 5 bases, and 13 bases had no gene match. Germline values: CDR1 SGHRS, CDR2 YFSETQ. The CDR3 is CASRPGGASGRANEQFF. CDR3 bases: TGCGCCAGCAGACCCGGCGGGGCTAGCGGGAGGGCGAATGAGCAGTTCTTC.

The J gene is TRBJ2-6, the V gene TRBV9; the D gene is possibly TRBD1 (5 bases). Looked up from germline, CDR1 is SGDLS and CDR2 is YYNGEE. Trimming took 2 bases from V and 0 from J, leaving 12 bases between them. There are 17 residues in the CDR3. CDR3 residues: CASSVDTGPSGANVLTF. In DNA form, the CDR3 reads TGTGCCAGCAGCGTCGATACAGGTCCCTCTGGGGCCAACGTCCTGACTTTC.

This chain connects TRBV5-4 to TRBJ2-3; the D gene is possibly TRBD1 (6 bases). In germline, CDR1 is SGHNT, CDR2 YYREEE (reference sequence). V shed 1 base and J shed 6 bases, with 15 bases lying between them. CDR3 size: 15 residues. CDR3 loop: CASSLMSGALDTQYF. The CDR3 DNA sequence: TGTGCCAGCAGCTTGATGTCAGGGGCGTTGGATACGCAGTATTTT. Full variable domain (rest looked up from reference TRBV5-4 and TRBJ2-3): ETGVTQSPTHLIKTRGQQVTLRCSSQSGHNTVSWYQQALGQGPQFIFQYYREEENGRGNFPPRFSGLQFPNYSSELNVNALELDDSALYLCASSLMSGALDTQYFGPGTRLTVL.

This clone was observed a few times. Other nucleotide sequences from this sample produce the same CDR3. This chain connects TRBV18 to TRBJ1-5; maybe TRBD1 (6 bases). Germline V gene data show CDR1 as KGHSH and CDR2 as LQKENI. The CDR3 extends over 13 amino acids. The V end was cut by 1 base, the J end by 5 bases, with 6 bases between. CDR3 residues: CASSPHRDQPQHF. CDR3 coding DNA: TGTGCCAGCTCACCACACAGGGATCAGCCCCAGCATTTT.

The chain links TRBV7-2 to TRBJ2-7; 8 nucleotides line up with TRBD1. The CDR3 totals 15 residues. Per germline, CDR1 SGHTA and CDR2 FQGNSA. With V trimmed by 4 bases and J by 3 bases, 8 bases remained unmatched. The CDR3 loop reads CASSSGQAPRYEQYF. The CDR3 nucleotides read TGTGCCAGCAGCTCGGGACAGGCCCCTCGCTACGAGCAGTACTTC.

The chain joins TRBV7-8 to TRBJ2-7; 9 nucleotides agree with TRBD2. Germline assignment: CDR1 SGHVS and CDR2 FQNEAQ. The CDR3 is 16 amino acids. V trimming: 5 bases; J trimming: 4 bases; junction bases outside the gene matches: 12. This chain's CDR3 is CASSPMAGGIVYEQYF. The CDR3 DNA reads as TGTGCCAGCAGCCCTATGGCGGGAGGGATCGTATACGAGCAGTACTTC.

V is TRBV5-1 and J is TRBJ2-1; D might be TRBD2 (5 bases). This CDR3 region has 15 residues. Germline CDR1 is SGHRS and CDR2 is YFSETQ. Trimming removed 1 base at V and 0 bases at J, with 8 bases between. CDR3 in amino acids: CASSLPGSSYNEQFF. The DNA of the CDR3 is TGCGCCAGCAGCTTGCCGGGGAGCTCCTACAATGAGCAGTTCTTC.

The CDR3 region is CASSPRTSGGSGTQYF. The CDR3 DNA is TGTGCCAGCAGTCCAAGGACTAGCGGGGGGTCGGGTACGCAGTATTTT. The rearrangement joins TRBV6-2 or TRBV6-3 to TRBJ2-3; TRBD2 agrees at 14 bases. J was trimmed by 8 bases and V by 5 bases; bases with no gene match: 9. The CDR3 runs 16 residues. Germline CDR1 MNHEY, CDR2 SVGEGT.

This sequence joins TRBV11-3 and TRBJ2-2; TRBD1 might be the D (5 bases). From germline, CDR1 is SGHNT and CDR2 YENEEA. The length of the CDR3 is 14 residues. V lost 5 bases and J 3 bases, leaving 10 bases between the germline ends. The CDR3: CASSPRGYTGELFF. DNA of the CDR3: TGTGCCAGCAGCCCTAGGGGTTACACCGGGGAGCTGTTTTTT.

CDR3 DNA: TGTGCCAGCAGCTTAGCGGACAGGTTATCAGAGACCCAGTACTTC. This codes for CASSLADRLSETQYF. This chain uses TRBV13 with TRBJ2-5; the match to TRBD1 covers 7 bases. Germline CDR1 and CDR2: PRHDT and FYEKMQ (reference sequence). The ends lost 1 base at V and 4 bases at J; junction bases unmatched: 6. The CDR3 spans 15 residues.

The rearrangement uses TRBV2 and TRBJ1-2; 7 nucleotides match TRBD1. Trimming cost V 3 bases and J 2 bases; bases outside gene matches: 9. Germline values: CDR1 SNHLY, CDR2 FYNNEI. The CDR3 consists of 16 residues. This CDR3 reads CASSDPGQRYNYGYTF. DNA of the CDR3: TGTGCCAGCAGTGACCCGGGACAGCGATACAACTATGGCTACACCTTC.

The chain is built from TRBV5-4 and TRBJ1-4; D is perhaps TRBD1 (5 bases). This CDR3 region has 15 residues. Germline-derived CDR1 and CDR2 are SGHNT and YYREEE (reference sequence). Trimming removed 1 base at V and 4 bases at J, with 11 bases between. CDR3 in DNA: TGTGCCAGCAGCTTGACCGGACAAAGTAATGAAAAACTGTTTTTT. Its protein is CASSLTGQSNEKLFF.

V is TRBV5-4 and J is TRBJ1-4, with a tentative D call TRBD1 (6 bases). V was clipped by 3 bases and J by 9 bases, with 21 bases between them. Germline-derived CDR1 and CDR2 are SGHNT and YYREEE (reference sequence). The CDR3 contains 16 residues. CDR3 residues: CASSSQKDSRGQKLFF. In nucleotides, the CDR3 is TGTGCCAGCAGCTCTCAGAAGGACAGCCGAGGGCAAAAACTGTTTTTT.

The CDR3 sequence is CASSLRATNEKLFF. The CDR3 coding sequence is TGCGCCAGCAGCCTCAGGGCAACTAATGAAAAACTGTTTTTT. The chain uses TRBV4-3 and TRBJ1-4, with D possibly TRBD1 on 5 matching bases. V gave up 4 bases and J gave up 0 bases, with 6 bases separating them. Germline loops: CDR1 LGHNA, CDR2 YSLEER. This CDR3 region has 14 residues.

The rearrangement uses TRBV2 and TRBJ2-1; 8 positions match TRBD1. The germline V gene has CDR1 SNHLY and CDR2 FYNNEI. V dropped 6 bases and J dropped 2; count of bases not matched to a gene: 9. The CDR3 extends over 16 amino acids. The CDR3, as DNA: TGTGCCAGCAGCGCCTACGACAGGGGAACCTACAATGAGCAGTTCTTC. Translating it yields CASSAYDRGTYNEQFF.

V gene TRBV7-2 combines with J gene TRBJ1-6; 8 positions agree with TRBD1. CDR1 and CDR2 from the germline V gene are SGHTA and FQGNSA. The CDR3 has 16 residues. V lost 6 bases to trimming and J lost 12 bases; unmatched junction nucleotides: 16. CDR3 residues: CASRPDSGTGGGPLHF. The DNA of the CDR3 is TGTGCCAGCAGACCGGACAGTGGGACAGGTGGGGGACCCCTCCACTTT.

The table lists this clone with a few counts. The CDR3 loop is CATSLSRSGANVLTF. In DNA form, the CDR3 reads TGTGCCACCAGCCTATCCCGGTCTGGGGCCAACGTCCTGACTTTC. The chain links TRBV15 to TRBJ2-6; no reliable D call. The CDR3 extends over 15 amino acids. With 5 bases removed from V and 1 base from J, the gap between germline ends came to 9 bases. Germline loops: CDR1 LNHNV, CDR2 YYDKDF (reference sequence).

This chain links TRBV6-5 with TRBJ2-2; 11 bases align to TRBD2. After removal of 6 bases from V and 1 base from J, the junction contained 1 base not matched to a gene. Germline V gene lookup returns CDR1 MNHEY and CDR2 SVGAGI. This CDR3 contains 15 residues. DNA for the CDR3: TGTGCCAGCAGGGGACTAGCGGAGAACACCGGGGAGCTGTTTTTT. Amino acid sequence: CASRGLAENTGELFF.

The gene calls are TRBV25-1 and TRBJ2-3; maybe TRBD1 (5 bases). V gave up 3 bases and J gave up 3 bases, with 13 bases separating them. The CDR3 runs 15 residues. Germline assignment: CDR1 MGHDK and CDR2 SYGVNS. The CDR3 DNA follows: TGTGCCAGCAGTGACCCAGACAGTAGAACAGATACGCAGTATTTT. Its translation is CASSDPDSRTDTQYF.

The rearrangement links TRBV27 to TRBJ2-7; 7 nucleotides align to TRBD1. The germline V gene encodes CDR1 MNHEY and CDR2 SMNVEV (reference sequence). The length of the CDR3 is 14 residues. V was clipped by 5 bases and J by 3 bases; unmatched bases: 7. CDR3 residues: CASSTRQGFYEQYF. The DNA for the CDR3 is TGTGCCAGCAGTACCCGACAGGGTTTCTACGAGCAGTACTTC.

The chain couples TRBV30 to TRBJ2-5, with D hard to call. V lost 4 bases to trimming and J lost 7 bases, with 13 bases between them. This CDR3 contains 12 residues. Per germline, CDR1 GTSNPN and CDR2 SVGIG (reference sequence). This chain's CDR3 is CAWNGSKRTQYF. The CDR3 DNA follows: TGTGCCTGGAACGGGTCCAAGAGGACCCAGTACTTC.

V gene TRBV15 combines with J gene TRBJ1-5; 8 positions match TRBD1. V dropped 1 base and J dropped 3; count of bases not matched to a gene: 2. The CDR3 is 15 residues long. Germline V CDR1 and CDR2: LNHNV, YYDKDF (reference sequence). CDR3 region: CATSRGTGLNQPQHF. CDR3 bases: TGTGCCACCAGCAGAGGGACAGGGCTCAATCAGCCCCAGCATTTT.

The chain links TRBV6-4 to TRBJ2-6; D is ambiguous. Germline CDR1 reads MRHNA; CDR2 reads SNTAGT. There are 20 residues in the CDR3. Trimming cost V 6 bases and J 0 bases, with 24 bases left between them. In DNA, the CDR3 is TGTGCCAGCAGACCCTACGCGGCCGGCAACTTCTACTCTGGGGCCAACGTCCTGACTTTC. Translating gives CASRPYAAGNFYSGANVLTF.

The chain combines TRBV4-1 with TRBJ2-5; 7 bases match TRBD2. The trim removed 0 bases at V and 0 bases at J, leaving 10 bases unmatched. Germline lookup yields CDR1 MGHRA and CDR2 YSYEKL. The CDR3 has 18 residues. The CDR3 coding sequence is TGCGCCAGCAGCCAAGATACTCGGGAGGCCTCGTACCAAGAGACCCAGTACTTC. It translates to CASSQDTREASYQETQYF.

The chain employs TRBV24-1 and TRBJ1-2; 7 bases are shared with TRBD1. The ends lost 3 bases at V and 10 bases at J; junction bases unmatched: 7. Per the germline V gene, CDR1 is KGHDR and CDR2 is SFDVKD. CDR3 length equals 13 residues. CDR3 protein: CATSDDRVHFYTF. The DNA for the CDR3 is TGTGCCACCAGTGATGACAGGGTTCATTTCTACACCTTC.

The rearrangement links TRBV7-6 to TRBJ1-2; no clear D. This CDR3 is built from 15 residues. V shed 0 bases and J shed 2 bases, with 10 bases lying between them. Germline assignment: CDR1 SGHVS and CDR2 FNYEAQ. CDR3 coding DNA: TGTGCCAGCAGCTTAGCCCCGGGTATAAACTATGGCTACACCTTC. This codes for CASSLAPGINYGYTF.

This clone has more than one count but fewer than ten. The chain has TRBV6-5 and TRBJ2-5, with 7 bases fitting TRBD1. J gave up 4 bases and V 7 bases, and 6 bases lay outside the gene matches. The CDR3 is made up of 13 amino acids. Germline V gene data show CDR1 as MNHEY and CDR2 as SVGAGI. The CDR3 nucleotides read TGTGCCAGCATGATGACAGGGACAGAGACCCAGTACTTC. Protein product: CASMMTGTETQYF.

This chain connects TRBV5-3 to TRBJ1-5; 9 positions match TRBD1. TRBV5-3 is annotated as an ORF whose role is uncertain. The CDR3 sequence is 16 residues long. Unmatched junction bases numbered 7, after V lost 2 bases and J lost 4 bases. The CDR3 bases are TGTGCCAGAAGCTTCCGGGACAGGGAGGGGAATCAGCCCCAGCATTTT. Its translation: CARSFRDREGNQPQHF.

This clone was seen a handful of times. This sample also contains other DNA sequences that code for the same CDR3. The chain combines TRBV9 with TRBJ2-3; D may be TRBD1 (5 bases). Germline values: CDR1 SGDLS, CDR2 YYNGEE. CDR3 length equals 13 residues. V dropped 1 base and J dropped 3 bases, with 6 bases sitting between them. CDR3 DNA sequence: TGTGCCAGCAGCGTACAGGGAACAGATACGCAGTATTTT. Protein sequence: CASSVQGTDTQYF.

The rearrangement uses TRBV18 and TRBJ1-3; D gene unclear. Germline loops: CDR1 KGHSH, CDR2 LQKENI. CDR3 length: 15 amino acids. V shed 6 bases and J shed 0 bases, with 12 bases lying between them. As DNA, the CDR3 is TGTGCCAGCTCGCCCGGTCCCCCCTCTGGAAACACCATATATTTT. This translates into CASSPGPPSGNTIYF.

This chain links TRBV15 with TRBJ1-2, with 8 bases matching TRBD1. The CDR3 runs to 15 residues. Germline CDR1 and CDR2: LNHNV and YYDKDF (reference sequence). The V and J ends lost 0 bases and 7 bases, in that order; junction bases with no gene match: 7. The CDR3 coding sequence is TGTGCCACCAGCAGAGATAAAGGACAGGGTCCTGGCTACACCTTC. Translation gives CATSRDKGQGPGYTF.